The 8 T cell receptor beta chains listed next were all sequenced from one sample in a study of T cells in Graves' hyperthyroidism and ophthalmopathy. The TCR beta CDR3 regions underwent amplification using RNA transcripts as the source. HTBI primers drove first-round RT-PCR of the TCR CDR3. Using its own MiXCR run on the multiplex PCR reads, TCRdb lists one record per CDR3 protein. The sample lists almost 600,000 distinct CDR3 sequences, under 60% occurring once. Sequenced: peripheral blood or thyroid tissue (not recorded which). These receptors originate from a woman aged 18-30 years with Graves' hyperthyroidism.

This clonotype was counted only a few times. V is TRBV11-3 and J is TRBJ1-1; the match to TRBD1 covers 10 bases. CDR1 and CDR2 (germline): SGHNT, YENEEA. The CDR3 is made up of 17 amino acids. V lost 7 bases, J lost 4 bases, and 15 bases stayed unmatched. CDR3 protein: CASNTFPTRTGGTEAFF. In DNA form, the CDR3 reads TGTGCCAGCAACACATTTCCAACTCGGACAGGGGGCACTGAAGCTTTCTTT.

Regarding this clonotype: A much larger clone differs by one base, so this may be a read error. The V and J genes are TRBV12-3 or TRBV12-4 and TRBJ2-7; 9 bases map to TRBD2. The CDR3 is 14 residues long. CDR3 DNA sequence: TGTGCCAACAGTTACATACTAGCGGGCTACGAGCAGTACTTC. Translated: CANSYILAGYEQYF.

This clonotype was detected only a few times. The chain carries TRBV13 and TRBJ2-3; no definite D call. The CDR3 covers 16 residues. The V end lost 2 bases, the J end lost 1 base, and 13 bases lay between the germline ends. Germline CDR1 PRHDT, CDR2 FYEKMQ (reference sequence). CDR3 sequence reads: CASSLRTVLGTDTQYF. The CDR3 DNA sequence: TGTGCCAGCAGCTTAAGAACCGTACTCGGCACAGATACGCAGTATTTT.

The chain is built from TRBV7-8 and TRBJ1-5; D is ambiguous. The CDR3 contains 15 residues. Germline CDR1 reads SGHVS; CDR2 reads FQNEAQ. V lost 4 bases, J lost 2 bases, and 12 bases lay in between. CDR3 DNA sequence: TGTGCCAGCAGCTACTCGGGATATCGCAATCAGCCCCAGCATTTT. Amino acids: CASSYSGYRNQPQHF. The full variable domain, in which reference TRBV7-8 and TRBJ1-5 provide the parts outside the CDR3, is GAGVSQSPRYKVAKRGQDVALRCDPISGHVSLFWYQQALGQGPEFLTYFQNEAQLDKSGLPSDRFFAERPEGSVSTLKIQRTQQEDSAVYLCASSYSGYRNQPQHFGDGTRLSIL.

In its sample, this clonotype was seen once. The CDR3, as DNA: TGCAGTGCTAGAGATTCTGCGTCCTACAATGAGCAGTACTTC. This gives the protein CSARDSASYNEQYF. The rearrangement links TRBV20-1 to TRBJ2-1; D not certain. Judging by the DNA end, TRBJ2-7 fits better; the J call may be wrong. Germline loops: CDR1 DFQATT, CDR2 SNEGSKA (reference sequence). The CDR3 consists of 14 residues.

The chain employs TRBV2 and TRBJ1-1; TRBD1 aligns across 9 bases. Trimming took 5 bases from V and 7 from J; bases not matched to a gene: 8. Germline V gives CDR1 SNHLY, CDR2 FYNNEI. This CDR3 is 14 amino acids long. The DNA of the CDR3 is TGTGCCAGCAGTCCTGAGGACAGGGGAGGTGAAGCTTTCTTT. Protein sequence: CASSPEDRGGEAFF.

This clonotype was seen at least ten times. V gene TRBV25-1 combines with J gene TRBJ2-7; 16 bases line up with TRBD2. Germline lookup yields CDR1 MGHDK and CDR2 SYGVNS. This CDR3 is built from 19 residues. Losses at the gene ends were 3 bases for V and 5 bases for J; bases not matched to a gene: 13. The CDR3 protein is CASSDSPGLAGGPTNEQYF. As DNA, the CDR3 is TGTGCCAGCAGTGATTCCCCGGGACTAGCGGGAGGGCCTACTAACGAGCAGTACTTC.

This clonotype appeared many times. The chain couples TRBV29-1 to TRBJ1-4, with 7 bases lining up with TRBD1. V lost 6 bases to trimming and J lost 5 bases; unmatched junction nucleotides: 6. The CDR3 length is 13 residues. The germline V gene encodes CDR1 SQVTM and CDR2 ANQGSEA. The CDR3 sequence is CSVLRDSNEKLFF. CDR3 coding DNA: TGCAGCGTACTCCGGGACAGCAATGAAAAACTGTTTTTT.